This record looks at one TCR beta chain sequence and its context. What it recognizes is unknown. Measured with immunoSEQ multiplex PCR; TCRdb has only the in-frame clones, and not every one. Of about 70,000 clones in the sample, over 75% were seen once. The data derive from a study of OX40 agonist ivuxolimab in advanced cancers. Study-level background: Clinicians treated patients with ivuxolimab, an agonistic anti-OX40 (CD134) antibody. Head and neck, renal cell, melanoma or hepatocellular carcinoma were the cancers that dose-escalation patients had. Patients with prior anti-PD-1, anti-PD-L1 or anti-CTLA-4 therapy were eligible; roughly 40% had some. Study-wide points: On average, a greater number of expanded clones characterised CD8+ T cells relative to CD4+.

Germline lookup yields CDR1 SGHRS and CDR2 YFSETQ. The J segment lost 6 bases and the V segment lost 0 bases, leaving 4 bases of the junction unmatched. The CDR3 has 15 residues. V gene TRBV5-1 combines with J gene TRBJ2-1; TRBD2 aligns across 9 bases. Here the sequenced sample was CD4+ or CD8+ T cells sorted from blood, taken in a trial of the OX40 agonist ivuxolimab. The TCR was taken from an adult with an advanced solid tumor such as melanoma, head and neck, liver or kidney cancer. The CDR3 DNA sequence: TGCGCCAGCAGCTTGGGACTAGCGGCGACCAATGAGCAGTTCTTC. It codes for CASSLGLAATNEQFF.